The source of this T cell receptor (beta chain) is a study of CD8+ T cells in alopecia areata. Study summary: Treated patients were given 5 to 10 mg oral tofacitinib twice daily. General study findings and limits: Lesional tissue from the scalp (especially in alopecia totalis/universalis) showed higher clonality than normal scalp. Amid tofacitinib therapy, many expanded lesional clones stayed present in scalp and blood. Sequencing of scalp tissue also captures the resident alphabeta T cells of normal skin.

As for this clone: Its antigen is as yet unknown.

The germline CDR1 and CDR2 sequences are MNHEY and SMNVEV (reference sequence). The CDR3 is made up of 14 amino acids. Trimming shortened V by 5 bases and J by 2 bases, and 13 bases separated the two germline ends. RNA extraction and reverse transcription yielded cDNA as sequencing template. Sequencing was performed with immunoSEQ multiplex PCR; in TCRdb, only in-frame clones are kept and a portion is missing. The sample consists of under 300,000 clones, around 64% of them appearing once. Described treatment: oral pan-JAK inhibitor, 5-10 mg twice daily. The chain links TRBV27 to TRBJ2-7; D unclear. This sequence originates from a human donor with alopecia areata. The sample consisted of CD4+ T cells sorted from blood, taken at approximately week 52, from a patient treated with tofacitinib. CDR3 sequence (DNA): TGTGCCAGCAGTCTTCGAACGCGCGCCTACGAGCAGTACTTC. Its translation is CASSLRTRAYEQYF.